The entry below gives a single T cell receptor beta chain sequence along with its context. No antigen is known for it. V lost 5 bases and J lost 6; bases outside the gene matches: 10. The CDR3 loop spans 14 amino acids. Germline V gene data show CDR1 as SGHVS and CDR2 as FNYEAQ. The entry originates in a study of T cell repertoires in cytomegalovirus infection. Looking at the study overall: The authors relied on CMV epitopes, both recently identified HLA-C-restricted and well-studied HLA-B-restricted.

From the reads, TCRdb called clonotypes with MiXCR, one entry per CDR3 protein. The data show around 95,000 distinct CDR3 sequences, over 25% seen once. Broader study findings: The ex vivo response was dominated by HLA-C-restricted CMV-specific TCR beta clonotypes. CMV carriers having the relevant HLA were flagged by cumulative public TCR beta family frequency.

The rearrangement uses TRBV7-6 and TRBJ2-7, with 7 bases aligning to TRBD2. The TCR comes from a human donor in good health (CMV status not recorded). Some clones in this sample may be carry-over from other donors' samples. The source material was CD8+ T cells from cultured PBMCs, sampled from culture after CMV antigen stimulation. CDR3 nucleotides: TGTGCCAGCAGCCAGCGGGACCGAACAACCGAGCAGTACTTC. This sequence encodes CASSQRDRTTEQYF.